The 18 T cell receptor beta chains below come from one sample, sequenced in a study of tumor-infiltrating lymphocytes in primary liver carcinoma. Starting from approximately 0.45 ug of total RNA, TCR beta cDNA was produced with a primer in the constant region. Slightly modified ARM-PCR with three nested multiplex PCR rounds yielded TCR beta libraries. Forward primers for TRBV1-TRBV30 and a C-beta reverse primer served the first two PCR rounds, at about 10 cycles each. TCRdb re-derived calls from the multiplex PCR reads in MiXCR, one entry per CDR3 protein. Among about 100,000 distinct CDR3 sequences listed, under 70% were seen once. Each 20-30 mg portion of unsorted bulk tissue served as the source for co-extraction of RNA and DNA. The sequencing input was liver tumor tissue from sampling region 2. Subset denoted: tumor region T2, inferior pole. These receptors all stem from a woman in her fifties or sixties with primary liver carcinoma and hepatitis B virus infection.

V is TRBV5-1 and J is TRBJ2-3; 7 positions match TRBD2. The CDR3 covers 14 residues. V gave up 4 bases and J gave up 4 bases; unmatched junction bases: 6. Germline CDR1 and CDR2: SGHRS and YFSETQ. This CDR3 reads CASSRGRAPDTQYF. As DNA, the CDR3 is TGCGCCAGCAGCCGAGGGAGGGCCCCAGATACGCAGTATTTT.

The J gene is TRBJ2-6, the V gene TRBV11-2; tentative D call: TRBD2 (5 bases). The CDR3 runs to 15 residues. Germline-derived CDR1 and CDR2 are SGHAT and FQNNGV. The CDR3: CARSLHGAGTNVLTF. DNA for the CDR3: TGTGCAAGAAGCCTTCACGGCGCCGGGACCAACGTCCTGACTTTC.

The chain links TRBV24-1 to TRBJ2-1, with TRBD1 identical over 9 bases. The CDR3 loop spans 16 amino acids. The ends lost 4 bases at V and 10 bases at J; junction bases unmatched: 13. CDR1 and CDR2 from the germline V gene are KGHDR and SFDVKD. DNA of the CDR3: TGTGCCACCAGTGACCCCCGGCGGCACAGGGGGCAGGAGCAGTTCTTC. Translation gives CATSDPRRHRGQEQFF.

CDR3 DNA sequence: TGCAGCGTAAGCTTGGGGACAGGGATAGACACGCAGTATTTT. This translates into CSVSLGTGIDTQYF. This chain joins TRBV29-1 and TRBJ2-3; TRBD1 matches at 9 bases. CDR1 and CDR2 from the germline V gene are SQVTM and ANQGSEA. With V trimmed by 6 bases and J by 9 bases, 13 bases remained unmatched. The CDR3 consists of 14 residues.

This chain joins TRBV2 and TRBJ2-3, with TRBD2 matching over 8 bases. The CDR3 has 16 residues. Per germline, CDR1 SNHLY and CDR2 FYNNEI. The CDR3 loop is CVSRRTGGPRADTQYF. The DNA for the CDR3 is TGTGTCAGTAGGAGGACGGGAGGGCCGAGGGCAGATACGCAGTATTTT.

The chain combines TRBV11-2 with TRBJ2-2; D not resolved. Germline CDR1 reads SGHAT; CDR2 reads FQNNGV. The CDR3 extends over 15 amino acids. With 5 bases removed from V and 8 bases from J, the gap between germline ends came to 18 bases. The CDR3 region has the DNA TGTGCCAGCAGCCTAAGTGGGCAGGACGCGGGGGAGCTGTTTTTT. Translating gives CASSLSGQDAGELFF. Variable domain in full (rest from reference TRBV11-2 and TRBJ2-2): EAGVAQSPRYKIIEKRQSVAFWCNPISGHATLYWYQQILGQGPKLLIQFQNNGVVDDSQLPKDRFSAERLKGVDSTLKIQPAKLEDSAVYLCASSLSGQDAGELFFGEGSRLTVL.

As concerns this clonotype: The CDR3 ends on some other residue instead of the conserved phenylalanine or tryptophan, so this is likely a read error. The chain couples TRBV28 to TRBJ2-2; D gene unclear. From germline, CDR1 is MDHEN and CDR2 SYDVKM. The CDR3 has 18 residues. Trimming pared 5 bases from V and 0 bases from J, leaving 19 bases between. The CDR3 loop is CASSLWSVNFPNTGELFS. CDR3 bases: TGTGCCAGCAGTCTCTGGAGTGTGAATTTCCCGAACACCGGGGAGCTGTTTTCT.

Of note for this clonotype: At one end the junction does not follow the germline gene, possibly because of a read error. This sequence joins TRBV29-1 and TRBJ2-5, with 7 bases identical to TRBD1. The CDR3 contains 12 residues. Germline V gene sequence: CDR1 SQVTM, CDR2 ANQGSEA. The CDR3 is CSAVTGLETQHF. The CDR3 nucleotides are TGCAGCGCTGTGACAGGGTTGGAGACCCAACACTTC.

This clonotype occurred once. A much larger clone sits a single nucleotide away, making a read error possible. This chain's CDR3 is CAGSLAIGTEAFF. The CDR3 nucleotides are TGCGCCGGCAGCTTGGCGATTGGCACTGAAGCTTTCTTT. This chain links TRBV5-1 with TRBJ1-1; the D is unclear. CDR3 length equals 13 residues. Germline CDR1 is SGHRS and CDR2 is YFSETQ.

This clonotype was observed once. This is likely a read error, given that the CDR3 carries no conserved phenylalanine or tryptophan at its end. This chain joins TRBV2 and TRBJ1-1; tentatively, D is TRBD1 (5 bases). With 8 bases removed from V and 4 bases from J, the gap between germline ends came to 11 bases. The CDR3 spans 12 residues. Germline CDR1 SNHLY, CDR2 FYNNEI. The CDR3 DNA sequence: TGTGCCAGCGCGCGGGACGGCACTGAAGCTTTCCTT. It is translated as CASARDGTEAFL.

This clonotype was picked up a small number of times. A much larger clone lies one base from this, so it may be a read error. This rearrangement joins TRBV29-1 to TRBJ2-7; tentatively, D is TRBD1 (6 bases). Germline CDR1 SQVTM, CDR2 ANQGSEA. V was trimmed by 4 bases and J by 0 bases, leaving 16 bases between them. This CDR3 is 15 amino acids long. CDR3 sequence: CSVAGIQGFSYEQYF. The CDR3, as DNA: TGCAGCGTTGCAGGTATACAGGGATTCTCCTACGAGCAGTACTTC.

The chain links TRBV30 to TRBJ1-5; D might be TRBD1 (5 bases). The CDR3 is 13 residues long. Germline values: CDR1 GTSNPN, CDR2 SVGIG (reference sequence). The CDR3 region is CPWNSDTYQPQHF. Written as DNA, the CDR3 is TGTCCTTGGAACTCGGACACTTATCAGCCCCAGCATTTT.

The J gene is TRBJ1-5, the V gene TRBV11-2, with 7 bases that match TRBD1. The CDR3 runs to 14 residues. V was pared by 5 bases and J by 12 bases, with 13 bases of the junction left unmatched. CDR1 and CDR2 from the germline V gene are SGHAT and FQNNGV. The CDR3 protein is CASSLTGSDQYQHF. CDR3 bases: TGTGCCAGCAGCCTGACAGGGTCTGATCAGTACCAGCATTTT.

The chain employs TRBV28 and TRBJ1-5; D is possibly TRBD1 (5 bases). The CDR3 spans 13 residues. The germline gives CDR1 MDHEN, CDR2 SYDVKM. V shed 7 bases and J shed 12 bases, with 19 bases lying between them. This CDR3 reads CASTVTALWLQHF. CDR3 nucleotide sequence: TGTGCCAGCACCGTGACAGCCCTGTGGCTCCAGCATTTT.

Concerning this clonotype: The junction shows a germline mismatch at one end, possibly a read error. The chain employs TRBV11-2 and TRBJ2-1; no clear D. Germline CDR1 reads SGHAT; CDR2 reads FQNNGV. There are 14 residues in the CDR3. The CDR3 sequence: CASSLGRSSNEQFF. Written as DNA, the CDR3 is TGTGCCAGCAGCTTAGGGCGTAGCTCTAATGAGCAGTTCTTT.

Notes on this clonotype: The CDR3 carries no conserved terminal phenylalanine or tryptophan, so it likely arises from a read error. The chain has TRBV28 and TRBJ2-6; D remains unclear. CDR3 size: 14 residues. Germline assignment: CDR1 MDHEN and CDR2 SYDVKM. Here the CDR3 DNA reads TGTGCCAGCAGTTTTCACACTGGGCCCAACGTCCTGACTTCC. Translating gives CASSFHTGPNVLTS.

Of note for this clonotype: At one boundary the junction diverges from the germline segment, which might be a read error. The rearrangement links TRBV11-2 to TRBJ2-3; D may be TRBD1 or TRBD2 (7 bases each). The CDR3 totals 17 residues. Germline V gene lookup returns CDR1 SGHAT and CDR2 FQNNGV. As DNA, the CDR3 is TGTGCCAGCAGCTCAGGGGGACTAACGTACACATCAGATACGCACTATTTT. It is translated as CASSSGGLTYTSDTHYF.

This clonotype was detected many times. This rearrangement joins TRBV28 to TRBJ2-2; tentative D call: TRBD2 (7 bases). Trimming stripped 7 bases from V and 5 bases from J, with 17 bases between. The CDR3 runs 15 residues. From germline, CDR1 is MDHEN and CDR2 SYDVKM. For the CDR3, the DNA is TGTGCCAGCACCCATGGGGGGGCGCTTACCGGGGAGCTGTTTTTT. It yields the protein CASTHGGALTGELFF.